This T cell receptor beta chain was found in a study of human T cells and chemical hapten exposure. Notes on the study in general: It was expanded TCRs that formed significantly more large CDR3 similarity clusters than controls did.

The V gene lost 3 bases and the J gene lost 10 bases, with 16 bases spanning the gap. This CDR3 has 15 amino acids. Documented time point: patch test 1, 2 weeks after DPC sensitization. Treatment described: therapeutic diphenylcyclopropenone sensitization with weekly scalp DPC. A single record per CDR3 protein comes from TCRdb applying MiXCR to the RACE reads. This table holds roughly 360,000 distinct CDR3 sequences, approximately 5.1% found once. This clonotype was seen at least ten times. Its antigen is not known. V is TRBV12-3 or TRBV12-4 and J is TRBJ1-6; TRBD1 might be the D (5 bases). Source: whole blood, taken in connection with sensitization to the hapten diphenylcyclopropenone (DPC). This clonotype was obtained from a woman aged 50 to 60 with alopecia areata. Some clones in this sample may be carry-over from other donors' samples. The CDR3: CASSFESRVSSPLHF. The CDR3 DNA sequence: TGTGCCAGCAGTTTTGAGTCCAGGGTCAGCTCACCCCTCCACTTT.